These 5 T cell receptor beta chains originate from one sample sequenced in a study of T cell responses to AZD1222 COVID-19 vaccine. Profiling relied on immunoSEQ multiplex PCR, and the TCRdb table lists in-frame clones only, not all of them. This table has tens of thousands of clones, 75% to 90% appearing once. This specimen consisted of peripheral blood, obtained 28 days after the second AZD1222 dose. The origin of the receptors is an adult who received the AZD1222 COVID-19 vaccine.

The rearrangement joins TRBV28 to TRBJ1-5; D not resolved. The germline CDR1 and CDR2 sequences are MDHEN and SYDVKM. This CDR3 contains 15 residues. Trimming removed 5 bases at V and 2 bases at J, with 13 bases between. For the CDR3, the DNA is TGTGCCAGCAGTCCCGTCCCCGAGGGCAATCAGCCCCAGCATTTT. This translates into CASSPVPEGNQPQHF.

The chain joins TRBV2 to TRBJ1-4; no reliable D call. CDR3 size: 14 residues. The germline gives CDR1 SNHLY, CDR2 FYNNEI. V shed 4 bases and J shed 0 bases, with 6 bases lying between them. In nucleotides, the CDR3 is TGTGCCAGCAGTGTTCTGTCAACTAATGAAAAACTGTTTTTT. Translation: CASSVLSTNEKLFF.

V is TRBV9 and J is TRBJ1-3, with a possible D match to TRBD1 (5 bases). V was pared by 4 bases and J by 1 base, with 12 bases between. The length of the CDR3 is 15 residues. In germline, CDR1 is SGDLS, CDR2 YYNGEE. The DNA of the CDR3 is TGTGCCAGCAGCCTTGATTGGGGGTCTGGAAACACCATATATTTT. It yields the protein CASSLDWGSGNTIYF.

The CDR3 sequence is CASSLGTGVHGAGANVLTF. The DNA of the CDR3 is TGCGCCAGCAGCCTCGGGACAGGAGTCCATGGGGCTGGGGCCAACGTCCTGACTTTC. The chain employs TRBV5-1 and TRBJ2-6; TRBD1 agrees at 8 bases. With V trimmed by 4 bases and J by 2 bases, 14 bases remained unmatched. The CDR3 consists of 19 residues. The germline V gene has CDR1 SGHRS and CDR2 YFSETQ.

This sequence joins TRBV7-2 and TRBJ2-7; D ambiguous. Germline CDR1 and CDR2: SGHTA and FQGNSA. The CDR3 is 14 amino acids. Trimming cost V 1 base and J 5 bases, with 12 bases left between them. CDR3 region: CASSLGGRRNEQYF. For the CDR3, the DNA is TGTGCCAGCAGCTTAGGGGGTAGGAGAAACGAGCAGTACTTC.